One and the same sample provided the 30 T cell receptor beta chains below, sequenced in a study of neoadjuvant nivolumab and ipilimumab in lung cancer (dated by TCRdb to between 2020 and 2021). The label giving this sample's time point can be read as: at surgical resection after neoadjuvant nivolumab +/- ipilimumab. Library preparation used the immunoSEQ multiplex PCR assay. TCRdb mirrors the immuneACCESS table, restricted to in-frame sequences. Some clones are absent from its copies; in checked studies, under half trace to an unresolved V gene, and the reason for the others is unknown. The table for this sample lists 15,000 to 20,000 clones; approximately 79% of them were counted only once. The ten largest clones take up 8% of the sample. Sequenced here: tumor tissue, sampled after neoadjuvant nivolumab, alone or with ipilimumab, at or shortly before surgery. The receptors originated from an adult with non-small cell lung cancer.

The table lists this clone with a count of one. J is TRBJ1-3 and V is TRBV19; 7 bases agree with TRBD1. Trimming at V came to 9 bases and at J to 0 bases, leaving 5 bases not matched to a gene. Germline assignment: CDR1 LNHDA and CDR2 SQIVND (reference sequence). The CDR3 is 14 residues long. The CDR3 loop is CASRDSFSGNTIYF. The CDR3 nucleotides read TGTGCCAGCAGGGACAGCTTCTCTGGAAACACCATATATTTT.

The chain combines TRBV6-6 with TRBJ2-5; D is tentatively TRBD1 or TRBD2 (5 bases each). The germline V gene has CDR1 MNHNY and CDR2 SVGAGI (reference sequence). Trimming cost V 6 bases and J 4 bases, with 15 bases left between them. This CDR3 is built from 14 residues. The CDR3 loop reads CASSPGTMGETQYF. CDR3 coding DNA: TGTGCCAGCAGCCCCGGGACGATGGGAGAGACCCAGTACTTC.

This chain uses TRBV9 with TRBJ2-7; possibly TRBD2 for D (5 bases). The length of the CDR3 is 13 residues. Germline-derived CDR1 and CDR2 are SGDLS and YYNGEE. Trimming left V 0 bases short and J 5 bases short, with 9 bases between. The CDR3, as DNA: TGTGCCAGCAGCGTAGAACTAGGTGACGAGCAGTACTTC. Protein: CASSVELGDEQYF. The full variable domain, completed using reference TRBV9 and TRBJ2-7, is DSGVTQTPKHLITATGQRVTLRCSPRSGDLSVYWYQQSLDQGLQFLIQYYNGEERAKGNILERFSAQQFPDLHSELNLSSLELGDSALYFCASSVELGDEQYFGPGTRLTVT.

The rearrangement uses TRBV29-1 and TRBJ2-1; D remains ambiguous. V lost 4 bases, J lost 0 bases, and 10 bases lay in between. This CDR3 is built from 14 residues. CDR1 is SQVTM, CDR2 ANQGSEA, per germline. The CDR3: CSVVVETSYNEQFF. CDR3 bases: TGCAGCGTTGTTGTAGAGACCTCCTACAATGAGCAGTTCTTC.

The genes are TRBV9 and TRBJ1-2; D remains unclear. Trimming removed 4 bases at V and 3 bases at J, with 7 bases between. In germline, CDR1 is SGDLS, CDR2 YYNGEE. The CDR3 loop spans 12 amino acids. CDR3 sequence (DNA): TGTGCCAGCAGCCGAGGCGACTATGGCTACACCTTC. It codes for CASSRGDYGYTF. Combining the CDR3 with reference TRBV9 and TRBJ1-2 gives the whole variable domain DSGVTQTPKHLITATGQRVTLRCSPRSGDLSVYWYQQSLDQGLQFLIQYYNGEERAKGNILERFSAQQFPDLHSELNLSSLELGDSALYFCASSRGDYGYTFGSGTRLTVV.

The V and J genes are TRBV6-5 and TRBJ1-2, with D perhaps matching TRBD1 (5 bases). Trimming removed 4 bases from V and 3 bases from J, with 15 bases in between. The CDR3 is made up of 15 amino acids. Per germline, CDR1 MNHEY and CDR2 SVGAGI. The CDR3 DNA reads TGTGCCAGCAGTTCTCCTGGGAGGGGAGACTATGGCTACACCTTC. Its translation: CASSSPGRGDYGYTF.

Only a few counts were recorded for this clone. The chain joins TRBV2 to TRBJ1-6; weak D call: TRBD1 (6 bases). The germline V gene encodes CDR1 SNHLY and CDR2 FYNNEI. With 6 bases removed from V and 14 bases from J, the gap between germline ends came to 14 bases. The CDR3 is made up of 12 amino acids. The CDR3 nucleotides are TGTGCCAGCAGAGTAAACAGGGAGGCCCTCCACTTT. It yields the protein CASRVNREALHF.

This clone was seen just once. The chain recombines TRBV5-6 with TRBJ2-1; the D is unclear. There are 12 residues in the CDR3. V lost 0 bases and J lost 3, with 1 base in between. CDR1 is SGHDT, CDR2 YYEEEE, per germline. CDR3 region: CASSLDYNEQFF. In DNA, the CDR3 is TGTGCCAGCAGCTTGGACTACAATGAGCAGTTCTTC.

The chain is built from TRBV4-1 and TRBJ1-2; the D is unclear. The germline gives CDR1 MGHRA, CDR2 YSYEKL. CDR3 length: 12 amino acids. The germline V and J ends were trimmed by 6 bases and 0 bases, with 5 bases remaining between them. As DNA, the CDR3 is TGCGCCAGCAGTGGGGCTAACTATGGCTACACCTTC. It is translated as CASSGANYGYTF.

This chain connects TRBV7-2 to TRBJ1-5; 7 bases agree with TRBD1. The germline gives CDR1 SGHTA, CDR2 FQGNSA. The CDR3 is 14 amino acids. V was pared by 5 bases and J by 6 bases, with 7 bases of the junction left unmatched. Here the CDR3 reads CASSRTGLSQPQHF. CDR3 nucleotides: TGTGCCAGCAGCAGGACAGGTCTCAGTCAGCCCCAGCATTTT.

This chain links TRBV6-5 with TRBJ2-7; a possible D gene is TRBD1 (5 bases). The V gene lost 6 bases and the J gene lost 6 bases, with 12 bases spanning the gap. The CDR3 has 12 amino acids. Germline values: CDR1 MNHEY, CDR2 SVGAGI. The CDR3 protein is CASSRVGGEQYF. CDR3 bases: TGTGCCAGCAGCAGGGTGGGTGGCGAGCAGTACTTC.

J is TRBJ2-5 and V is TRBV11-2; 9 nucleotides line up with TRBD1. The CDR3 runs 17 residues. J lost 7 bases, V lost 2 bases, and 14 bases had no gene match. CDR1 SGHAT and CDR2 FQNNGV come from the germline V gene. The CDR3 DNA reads TGTGCCAGCAGCTTACAAGTGACAGGGGGACCTGGGGGGACCCAGTACTTC. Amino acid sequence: CASSLQVTGGPGGTQYF.

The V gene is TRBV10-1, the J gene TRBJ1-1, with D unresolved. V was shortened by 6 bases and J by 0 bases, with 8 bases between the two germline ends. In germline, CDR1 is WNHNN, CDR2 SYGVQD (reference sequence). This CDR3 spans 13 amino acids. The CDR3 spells CASSNGVNTEAFF. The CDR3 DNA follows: TGCGCCAGCAGCAATGGAGTGAACACTGAAGCTTTCTTT.

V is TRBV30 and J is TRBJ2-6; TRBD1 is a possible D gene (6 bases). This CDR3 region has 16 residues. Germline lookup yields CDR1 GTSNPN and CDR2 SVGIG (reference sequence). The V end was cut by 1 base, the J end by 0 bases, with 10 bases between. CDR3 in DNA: TGTGCCTGGAGTGATGGCAGGGGCTCTGGGGCCAACGTCCTGACTTTC. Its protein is CAWSDGRGSGANVLTF.

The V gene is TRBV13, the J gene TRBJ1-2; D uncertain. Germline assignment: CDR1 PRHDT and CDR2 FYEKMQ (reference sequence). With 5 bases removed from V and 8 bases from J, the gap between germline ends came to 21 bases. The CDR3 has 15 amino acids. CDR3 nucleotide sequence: TGTGCCAGCAGCACCCGACCGAAAAACAGTGGGGGCTACACCTTC. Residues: CASSTRPKNSGGYTF. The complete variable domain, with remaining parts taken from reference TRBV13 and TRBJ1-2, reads AAGVIQSPRHLIKEKRETATLKCYPIPRHDTVYWYQQGPGQDPQFLISFYEKMQSDKGSIPDRFSAQQFSDYHSELNMSSLELGDSALYFCASSTRPKNSGGYTFGSGTRLTVV.

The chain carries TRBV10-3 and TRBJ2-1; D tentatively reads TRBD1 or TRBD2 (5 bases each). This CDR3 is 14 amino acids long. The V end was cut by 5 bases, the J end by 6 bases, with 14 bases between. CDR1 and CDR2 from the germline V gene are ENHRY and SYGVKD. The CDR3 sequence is CAISHRDGPNEQFF. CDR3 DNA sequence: TGTGCCATCAGTCACCGGGACGGCCCCAATGAGCAGTTCTTC.

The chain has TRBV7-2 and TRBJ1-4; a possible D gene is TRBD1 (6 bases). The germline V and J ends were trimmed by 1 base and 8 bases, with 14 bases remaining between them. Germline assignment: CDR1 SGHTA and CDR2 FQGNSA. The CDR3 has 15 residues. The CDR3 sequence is CASSLGGGEGEKLFF. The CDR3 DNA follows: TGTGCCAGCAGCTTAGGCGGGGGCGAGGGGGAAAAACTGTTTTTT. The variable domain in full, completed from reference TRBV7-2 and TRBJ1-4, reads GAGVSQSPSNKVTEKGKDVELRCDPISGHTALYWYRQSLGQGLEFLIYFQGNSAPDKSGLPSDRFSAERTGGSVSTLTIQRTQQEDSAVYLCASSLGGGEGEKLFFGSGTQLSVL.

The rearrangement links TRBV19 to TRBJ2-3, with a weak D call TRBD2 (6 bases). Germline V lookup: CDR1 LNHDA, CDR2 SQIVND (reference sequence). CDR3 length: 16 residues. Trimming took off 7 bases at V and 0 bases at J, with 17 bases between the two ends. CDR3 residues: CASKWTDAGSTDTQYF. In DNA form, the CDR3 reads TGTGCCAGTAAATGGACGGACGCGGGGAGCACAGATACGCAGTATTTT.

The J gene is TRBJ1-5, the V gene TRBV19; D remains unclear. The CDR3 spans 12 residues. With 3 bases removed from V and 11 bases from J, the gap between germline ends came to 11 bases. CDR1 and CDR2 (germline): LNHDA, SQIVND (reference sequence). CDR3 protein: CASSMGPPSQHF. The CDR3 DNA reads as TGTGCCAGTAGTATGGGCCCCCCGTCCCAGCATTTT.

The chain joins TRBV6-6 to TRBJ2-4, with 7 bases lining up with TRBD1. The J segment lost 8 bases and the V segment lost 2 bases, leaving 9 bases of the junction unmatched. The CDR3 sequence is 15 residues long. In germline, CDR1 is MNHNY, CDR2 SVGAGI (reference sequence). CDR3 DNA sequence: TGTGCCAGCAGTTACCGGGACAGCCCTAGGGACATTCAGTACTTC. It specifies CASSYRDSPRDIQYF.

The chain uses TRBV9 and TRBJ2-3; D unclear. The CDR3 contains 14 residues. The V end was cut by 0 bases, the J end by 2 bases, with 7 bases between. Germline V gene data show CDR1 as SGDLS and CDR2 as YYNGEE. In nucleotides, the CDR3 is TGTGCCAGCAGCGTAGAGGACCACACAGATACGCAGTATTTT. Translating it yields CASSVEDHTDTQYF.

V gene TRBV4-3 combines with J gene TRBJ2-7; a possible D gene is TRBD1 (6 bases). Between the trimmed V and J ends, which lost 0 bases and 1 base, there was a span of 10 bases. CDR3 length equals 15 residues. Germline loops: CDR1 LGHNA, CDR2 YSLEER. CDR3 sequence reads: CASSQDLQGSYEQYF. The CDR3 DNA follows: TGCGCCAGCAGCCAAGATCTACAGGGATCCTACGAGCAGTACTTC.

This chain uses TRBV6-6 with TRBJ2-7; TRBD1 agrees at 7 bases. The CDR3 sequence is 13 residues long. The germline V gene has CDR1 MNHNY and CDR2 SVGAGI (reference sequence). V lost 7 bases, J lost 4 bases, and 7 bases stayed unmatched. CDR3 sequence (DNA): TGTGCCAGCAAAAGGACAGGTCTGTACGAGCAGTACTTC. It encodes CASKRTGLYEQYF.

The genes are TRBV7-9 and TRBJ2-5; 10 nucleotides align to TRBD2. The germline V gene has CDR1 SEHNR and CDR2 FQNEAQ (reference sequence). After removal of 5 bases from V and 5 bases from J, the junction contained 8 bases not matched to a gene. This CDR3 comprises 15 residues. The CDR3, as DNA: TGTGCCAGCAGCCCTCTAGCGGGGGTGGGGGAGACCCAGTACTTC. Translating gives CASSPLAGVGETQYF.

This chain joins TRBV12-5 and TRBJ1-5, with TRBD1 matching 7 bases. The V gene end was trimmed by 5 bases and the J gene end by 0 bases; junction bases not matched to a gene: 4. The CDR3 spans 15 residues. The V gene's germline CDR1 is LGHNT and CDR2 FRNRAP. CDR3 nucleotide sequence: TGTGCTAGTGGTAGAGGGACAGATAGCAATCAGCCCCAGCATTTT. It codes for CASGRGTDSNQPQHF.

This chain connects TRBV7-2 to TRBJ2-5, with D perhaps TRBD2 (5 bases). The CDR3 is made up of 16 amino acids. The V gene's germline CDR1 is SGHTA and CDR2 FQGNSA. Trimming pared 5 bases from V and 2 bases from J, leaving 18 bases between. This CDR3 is CASSKRPGMGQETQYF. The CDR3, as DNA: TGTGCCAGCAGCAAGCGGCCGGGGATGGGACAAGAGACCCAGTACTTC.

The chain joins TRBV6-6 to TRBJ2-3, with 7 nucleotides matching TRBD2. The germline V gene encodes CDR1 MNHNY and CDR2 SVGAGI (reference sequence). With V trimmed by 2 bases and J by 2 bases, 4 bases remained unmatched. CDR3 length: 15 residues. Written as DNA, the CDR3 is TGTGCCAGCAGTTACAGCGGGGTGATCACAGATACGCAGTATTTT. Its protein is CASSYSGVITDTQYF.

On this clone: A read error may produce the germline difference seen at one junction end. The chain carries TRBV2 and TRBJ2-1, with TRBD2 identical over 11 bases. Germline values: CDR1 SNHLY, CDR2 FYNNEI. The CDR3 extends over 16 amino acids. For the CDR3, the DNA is TGTGCCTGCAGGCTAGCGGGGGGAGCGATCTACAATGAGCAGTTCTTC. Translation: CACRLAGGAIYNEQFF.

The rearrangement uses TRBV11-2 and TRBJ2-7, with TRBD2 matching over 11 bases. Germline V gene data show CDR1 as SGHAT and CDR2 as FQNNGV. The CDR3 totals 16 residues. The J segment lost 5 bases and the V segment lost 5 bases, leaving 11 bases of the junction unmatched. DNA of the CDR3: TGTGCCAGCAGCCTCCTGCTAGCGGGGGGATATAACGAGCAGTACTTC. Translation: CASSLLLAGGYNEQYF.

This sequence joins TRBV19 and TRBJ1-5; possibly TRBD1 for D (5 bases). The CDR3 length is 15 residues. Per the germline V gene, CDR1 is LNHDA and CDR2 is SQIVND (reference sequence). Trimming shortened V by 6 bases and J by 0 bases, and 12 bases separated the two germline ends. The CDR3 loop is CASSPDSISNQPQHF. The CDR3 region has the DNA TGTGCCAGTAGCCCCGACAGTATTAGCAATCAGCCCCAGCATTTT.